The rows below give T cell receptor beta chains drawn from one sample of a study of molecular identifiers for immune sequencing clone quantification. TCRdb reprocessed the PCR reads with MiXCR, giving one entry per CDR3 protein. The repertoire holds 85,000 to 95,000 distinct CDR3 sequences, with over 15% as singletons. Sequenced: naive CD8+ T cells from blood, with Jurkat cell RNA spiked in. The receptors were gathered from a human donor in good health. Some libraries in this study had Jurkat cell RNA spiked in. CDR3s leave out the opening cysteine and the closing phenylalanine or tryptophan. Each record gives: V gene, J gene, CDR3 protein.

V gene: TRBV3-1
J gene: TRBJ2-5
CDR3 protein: ASSHVPGAGVETQY

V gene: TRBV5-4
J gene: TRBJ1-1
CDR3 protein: ASSFSENTEAF

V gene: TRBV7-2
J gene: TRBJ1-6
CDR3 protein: ASSPGDRLLWPLH

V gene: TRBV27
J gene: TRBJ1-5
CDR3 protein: ASSGQANNQPQH

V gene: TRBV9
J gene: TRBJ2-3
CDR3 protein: ASSARDTSSTDTQY

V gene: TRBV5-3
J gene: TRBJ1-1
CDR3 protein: ASSPPLRMNTEAF

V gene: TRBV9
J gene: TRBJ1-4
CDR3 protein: ASSPGTGVFATNEKLF

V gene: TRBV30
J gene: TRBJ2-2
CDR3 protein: AWSERYTGELF

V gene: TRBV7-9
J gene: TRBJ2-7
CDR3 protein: ASSSGLAGAPKQY

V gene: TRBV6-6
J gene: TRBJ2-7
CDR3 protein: ASSWDGYEQY

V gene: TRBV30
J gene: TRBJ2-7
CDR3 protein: AWSRGQFYEQY

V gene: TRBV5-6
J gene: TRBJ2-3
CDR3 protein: ASSSVSGTDTQY

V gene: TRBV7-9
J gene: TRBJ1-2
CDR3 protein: ASSLAHRDVENYGYT

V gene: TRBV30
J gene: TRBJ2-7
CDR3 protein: AWSVPPTGGGYEQY

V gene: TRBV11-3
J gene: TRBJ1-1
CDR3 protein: ASSKGQGDLTEAF

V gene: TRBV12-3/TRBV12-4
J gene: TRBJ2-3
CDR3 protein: ASSLGLAGMDTQY

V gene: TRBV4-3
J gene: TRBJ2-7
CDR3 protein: ASAEDSSYEQY

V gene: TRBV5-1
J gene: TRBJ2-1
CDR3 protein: ASRHRIQQRDEQF

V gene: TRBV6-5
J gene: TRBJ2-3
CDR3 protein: ASTPIAGGPDTQY

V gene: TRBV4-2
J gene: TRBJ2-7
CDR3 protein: ASSQDKALYYEQY

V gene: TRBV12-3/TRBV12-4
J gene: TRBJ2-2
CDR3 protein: TSWDSGFAGELF

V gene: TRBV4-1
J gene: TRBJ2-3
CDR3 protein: ASSLLKGGGTDTQY

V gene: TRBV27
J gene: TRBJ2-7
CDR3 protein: ASRLTGGQGYYEQY

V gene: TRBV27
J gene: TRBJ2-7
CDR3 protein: ASSTGTGSHEQY

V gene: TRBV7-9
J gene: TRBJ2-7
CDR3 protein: ASSLDGRTYEQY

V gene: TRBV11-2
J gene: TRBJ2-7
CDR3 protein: ASSTSLHEQY

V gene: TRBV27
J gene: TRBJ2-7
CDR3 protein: ASRETDLPYEQY

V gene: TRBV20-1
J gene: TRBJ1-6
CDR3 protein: SARGSSYNSPLH

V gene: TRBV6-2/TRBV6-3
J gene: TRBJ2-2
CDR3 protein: ASRFRGGYTGELF

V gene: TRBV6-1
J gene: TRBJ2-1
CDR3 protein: ASRRAGGQLNEQF

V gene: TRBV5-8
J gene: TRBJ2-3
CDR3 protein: ASRTSGVRNTDTQY

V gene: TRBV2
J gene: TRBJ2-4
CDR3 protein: ASSESAAAQNIQY

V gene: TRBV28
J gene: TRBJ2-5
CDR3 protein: ASSHRQGIFSETQY

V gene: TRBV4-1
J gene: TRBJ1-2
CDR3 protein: ANSQLTDNGYT

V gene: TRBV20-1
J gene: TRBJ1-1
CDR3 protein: SARVAGGGTEAF

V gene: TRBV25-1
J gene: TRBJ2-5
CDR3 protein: ASSELLDRIETQY

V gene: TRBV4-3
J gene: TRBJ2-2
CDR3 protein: ASSQDGERTGELF

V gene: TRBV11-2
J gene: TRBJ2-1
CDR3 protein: ASSRGDGGDNEQF

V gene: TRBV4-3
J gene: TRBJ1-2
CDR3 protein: ASSQDYLRRQRYGYT

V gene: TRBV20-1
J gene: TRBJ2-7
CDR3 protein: SARDRLAPEQY

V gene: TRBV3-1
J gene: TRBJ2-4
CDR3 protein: ASRGTTENIQY

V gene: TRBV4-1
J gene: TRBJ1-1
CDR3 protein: ASSQDQSGGGTEAF

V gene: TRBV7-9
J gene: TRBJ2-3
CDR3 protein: ASSLFQGLFDTQY

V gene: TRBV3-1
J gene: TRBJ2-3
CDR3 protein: ASGQDHDWGFGGDTQY

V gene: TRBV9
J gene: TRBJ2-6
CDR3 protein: ASSPDGTDSGANVLT

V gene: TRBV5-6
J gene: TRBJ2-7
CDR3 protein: ASSLGGLGGYEQY

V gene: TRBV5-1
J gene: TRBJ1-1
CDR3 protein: ASSLRGARQGPGDTEAF

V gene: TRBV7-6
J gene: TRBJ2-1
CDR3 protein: ASSLVSRGGYNEQF